The TCR beta chain under discussion was sequenced for a study of blood T cell repertoires in COVID-19. For the study at large: The analysed material was cDNA or gDNA that came from T cells, B-cell-depleted T cells, or PBMCs.

V dropped 1 base and J dropped 10; count of bases not matched to a gene: 6. The CDR3 has 12 residues. Germline V gives CDR1 SQVTM, CDR2 ANQGSEA. Some clones are missing from TCRdb's copy, which holds only in-frame ones; the method was immunoSEQ multiplex PCR. The repertoire consists of over 40,000 clones, with roughly 91% occurring once and the leading ten covering about 26%. In its sample, this clone was seen once. The rearrangement joins TRBV29-1 to TRBJ1-1; 7 nucleotides line up with TRBD1. The sample taken for sequencing was peripheral blood. This sequence was found in a human donor in a cohort sampled during active COVID-19. CDR3 nucleotides: TGCAGCGTTGAAGGAGGGGGCTTGGGAGCTTTCTTT. This codes for CSVEGGGLGAFF.